This T cell receptor beta chain was obtained from a study of blood T cell repertoires in COVID-19. As processed by the authors: Amplification of reference gene primers was used by the study to estimate nucleated cell counts. Only in-frame clones appear in the TCRdb table, and some are missing; sequencing was by immunoSEQ multiplex PCR. The DNA was the basis for D and trimming; V, J and clone size are from that table. Found here are about 140,000 clones, 85% to 90% of them singletons; the top ten hold 11%. The specimen sequenced was peripheral blood. This clonotype was obtained from an elderly woman with acute or convalescent COVID-19.

The CDR3 DNA follows: TGCGCCAGCAGCGTGACCACGGGGGGCACTGAAGCTTTCTTT. Its translation is CASSVTTGGTEAFF. The rearrangement joins TRBV5-1 to TRBJ1-1; D perhaps matches TRBD1 (5 bases). V lost 4 bases to trimming and J lost 4 bases, with 14 bases between them. Germline loops: CDR1 SGHRS, CDR2 YFSETQ. The CDR3 extends over 14 amino acids.